This T cell receptor beta chain derives from a study of T cells in Graves' hyperthyroidism and ophthalmopathy. TCR beta CDR3 sequences were amplified from RNA transcripts. HTBI primers drove first-round RT-PCR of the TCR CDR3. One entry per CDR3 protein results from TCRdb running MiXCR on the multiplex PCR reads. This sample has approximately 530,000 distinct CDR3 sequences, with approximately 16% found just once. This clonotype was observed a few times. The sample comprised blood. The receptor was derived from a woman under 30 with Graves' hyperthyroidism.

In DNA, the CDR3 is TGTGCCAGCAGGCCGGGACAGGGTGCCGGGGAGCTGTTTTTT. Protein product: CASRPGQGAGELFF. This chain joins TRBV12-3 or TRBV12-4 and TRBJ2-2, with 9 bases that match TRBD1. Trimming at V came to 6 bases and at J to 6 bases, leaving 5 bases not matched to a gene. The CDR3 spans 14 residues.